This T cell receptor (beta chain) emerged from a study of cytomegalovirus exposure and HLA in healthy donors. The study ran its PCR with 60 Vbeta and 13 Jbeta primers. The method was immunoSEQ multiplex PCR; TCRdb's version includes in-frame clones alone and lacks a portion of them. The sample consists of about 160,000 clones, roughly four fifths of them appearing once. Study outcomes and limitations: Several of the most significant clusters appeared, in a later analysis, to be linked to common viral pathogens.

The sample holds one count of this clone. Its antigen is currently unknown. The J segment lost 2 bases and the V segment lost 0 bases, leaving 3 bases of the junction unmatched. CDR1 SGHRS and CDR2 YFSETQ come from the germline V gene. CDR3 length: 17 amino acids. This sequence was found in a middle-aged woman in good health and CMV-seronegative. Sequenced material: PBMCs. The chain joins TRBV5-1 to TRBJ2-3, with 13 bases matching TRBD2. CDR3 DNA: TGCGCCAGCAGCTTGGGCACTAGCGGGAGGGCCACAGATACGCAGTATTTT. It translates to CASSLGTSGRATDTQYF.